This T cell receptor beta chain was retrieved from a study of response to subunit inactivated influenza vaccine. On this clonotype: Its antigen remains unknown.

Whole-study findings and limits: Each seasonal influenza vaccination, the authors suggested, recruits few new T cells.

CDR3 length equals 15 residues. The germline V gene encodes CDR1 MNHEY and CDR2 SVGEGT. Losses at the gene ends were 1 base for V and 2 bases for J; bases not matched to a gene: 1. A single record per CDR3 protein comes from TCRdb applying MiXCR to the RT-PCR reads. The sample lists 590,000 or so distinct CDR3 sequences, 14% occurring once. The TCR was taken from a middle-aged man who received an inactivated influenza vaccine. The sample in question was PBMCs from blood, obtained approximately 15 days before vaccination. The chain uses TRBV6-2 or TRBV6-3 and TRBJ2-3, with 9 nucleotides matching TRBD1. The CDR3 is CASSYWDRVTDTQYF. In nucleotides, the CDR3 is TGTGCCAGCAGTTACTGGGACAGGGTCACAGATACGCAGTATTTT.